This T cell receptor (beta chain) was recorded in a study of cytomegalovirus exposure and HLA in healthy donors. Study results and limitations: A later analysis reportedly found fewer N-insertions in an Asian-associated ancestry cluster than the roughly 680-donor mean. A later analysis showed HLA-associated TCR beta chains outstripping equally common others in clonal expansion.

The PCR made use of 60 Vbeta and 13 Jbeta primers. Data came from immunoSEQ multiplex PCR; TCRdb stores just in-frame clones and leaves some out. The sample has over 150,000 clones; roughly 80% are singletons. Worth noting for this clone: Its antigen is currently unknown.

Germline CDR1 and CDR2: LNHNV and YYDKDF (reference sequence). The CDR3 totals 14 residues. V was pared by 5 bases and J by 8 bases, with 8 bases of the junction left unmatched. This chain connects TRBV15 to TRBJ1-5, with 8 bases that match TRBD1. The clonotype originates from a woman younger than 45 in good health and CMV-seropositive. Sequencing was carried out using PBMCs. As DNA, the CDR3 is TGTGCCACCAGCGAAGACAGGGGTTATGAGCCCCAGCATTTT. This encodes CATSEDRGYEPQHF.